This T cell receptor (beta chain) was sequenced in a study of shared clonotypes between healthy human individuals. General observations from the study: Memory subsets generally showed lower estimated richness than naive subsets.

Germline V gene data show CDR1 as SGHVS and CDR2 as FQNEAQ. The CDR3 is 14 amino acids. The V gene lost 9 bases and the J gene lost 4 bases, with 17 bases spanning the gap. It was CD45RO-negative cells, positively selected for CCR7, that made up naive CD8 cells, with terminally differentiated effector memory CD45RA+ cells excluded. Method: immunoSEQ multiplex PCR; TCRdb's copy keeps in-frame clones and lacks some. The table has 500,000 to 700,000 clones, roughly 96% seen once. In regard to this clone: What it recognizes is unknown.

Material for sequencing was naive CD8+ T cells sorted from blood. The clonotype originates from a woman in her thirties in good health. The chain employs TRBV7-8 and TRBJ2-3; no clear D gene. The CDR3 spells CASTPFGRPDTQYF. The CDR3 coding sequence is TGTGCCAGTACCCCCTTCGGCAGGCCAGATACGCAGTATTTT.